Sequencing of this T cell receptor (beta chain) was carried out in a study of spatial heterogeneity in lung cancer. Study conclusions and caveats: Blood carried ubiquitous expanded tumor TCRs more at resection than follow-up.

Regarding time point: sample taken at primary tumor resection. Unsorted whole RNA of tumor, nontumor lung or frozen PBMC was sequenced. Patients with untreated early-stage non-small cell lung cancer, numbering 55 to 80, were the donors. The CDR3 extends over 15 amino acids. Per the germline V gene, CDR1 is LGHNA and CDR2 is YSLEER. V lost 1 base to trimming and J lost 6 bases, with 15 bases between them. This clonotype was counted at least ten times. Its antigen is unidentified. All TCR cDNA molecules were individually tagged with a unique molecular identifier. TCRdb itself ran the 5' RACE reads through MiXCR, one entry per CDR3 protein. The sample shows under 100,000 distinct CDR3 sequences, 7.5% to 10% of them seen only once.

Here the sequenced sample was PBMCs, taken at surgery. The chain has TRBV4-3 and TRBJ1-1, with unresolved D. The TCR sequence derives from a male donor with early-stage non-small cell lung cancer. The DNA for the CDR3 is TGCGCCAGCAGCCAAGGGGGAGCCAGTCCGGCTGAAGCTTTCTTT. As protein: CASSQGGASPAEAFF.